These 27 T cell receptor beta chains were sequenced from one sample in a study of T cell responses to AZD1222 COVID-19 vaccine. Assay: immunoSEQ multiplex PCR; the TCRdb copy retains only in-frame clones and omits some. Altogether 100,000 to 150,000 clones are present, almost 95% being singletons, with the ten largest covering roughly 1.8%. The source was peripheral blood, collected on day 0 of AZD1222 vaccination. The receptors stem from an adult in good health.

The chain uses TRBV3-1 (or the pseudogene TRBV3-2) and TRBJ2-1; the D gene is possibly TRBD2 (5 bases). CDR3 size: 17 residues. The V and J ends lost 4 bases and 5 bases respectively, with 21 bases between them. Germline V gene data show CDR1 as LGHDT and CDR2 as YNNKEL (reference sequence). The CDR3 DNA reads as TGTGCCAGCAGCCTCCAAGCCCTGGCGGGTGGTGACAATGAGCAGTTCTTC. Translating gives CASSLQALAGGDNEQFF.

The sample holds one count of this clone. V and J are TRBV3-1 (or the pseudogene TRBV3-2) and TRBJ1-2; perhaps TRBD1 as D (5 bases). The CDR3 runs to 14 residues. Trimming pared 3 bases from V and 3 bases from J, leaving 11 bases between. Germline CDR1 reads LGHDT; CDR2 reads YNNKEL (reference sequence). The CDR3 DNA reads as TGTGCCAGCAGCCACCAGGGAGAGGACTATGGCTACACCTTC. Translation: CASSHQGEDYGYTF.

The chain combines TRBV6-2 or TRBV6-3 with TRBJ1-5; D possibly corresponds to TRBD1 (6 bases). CDR1 is MNHEY, CDR2 SVGEGT, per germline. V lost 4 bases, J lost 6 bases, and 19 bases lay in between. CDR3 length: 16 amino acids. CDR3 DNA sequence: TGTGCCAGCAGTTCCGCAACCAACAGGGTTCGTCAGCCCCAGCATTTT. Translating it yields CASSSATNRVRQPQHF.

The chain is built from TRBV7-9 and TRBJ1-1; a possible D gene is TRBD1 (5 bases). Germline V gene lookup returns CDR1 SEHNR and CDR2 FQNEAQ (reference sequence). CDR3 length: 12 amino acids. Trimming took off 1 base at V and 14 bases at J, with 14 bases between the two ends. The CDR3 spells CASSLEAGRRFF. The CDR3, as DNA: TGTGCCAGCAGCTTAGAGGCAGGGAGGAGATTCTTT.

There are a few counts of this clone. The chain recombines TRBV9 with TRBJ1-2, with D possibly matching TRBD1 (6 bases). Trimming removed 3 bases at V and 4 bases at J, with 13 bases between. The germline gives CDR1 SGDLS, CDR2 YYNGEE. This CDR3 comprises 14 residues. For the CDR3, the DNA is TGTGCCAGCAGCGCAGGGGAGATTGGCTATGGCTACACCTTC. Translated: CASSAGEIGYGYTF.

Here the CDR3 DNA reads TGTGCCAGCAGACCACTCAGCACAGATACGCAGTATTTT. It encodes CASRPLSTDTQYF. The J gene is TRBJ2-3, the V gene TRBV14; D unresolved. The V and J ends lost 6 bases and 0 bases respectively, with 7 bases between them. The CDR3 is 13 residues long. Per the germline V gene, CDR1 is SGHDN and CDR2 is FVKESK.

The chain carries TRBV18 and TRBJ1-2, with unresolved D. Trimming took 6 bases from V and 6 from J, leaving 17 bases between them. The V gene's germline CDR1 is KGHSH and CDR2 LQKENI. This CDR3 has 14 residues. DNA for the CDR3: TGTGCCAGCTCTACCGCCGGGTCCTATCATGGCTACACCTTC. This gives the protein CASSTAGSYHGYTF.

The chain couples TRBV5-5 to TRBJ1-5; D is undetermined. V was clipped by 2 bases and J by 5 bases, with 8 bases between them. The CDR3 is 13 residues long. Germline CDR1 SGHKS, CDR2 YYEKEE (reference sequence). This CDR3 is CASSFGPDQPQHF. The CDR3 DNA is TGTGCCAGCAGCTTCGGACCAGATCAGCCCCAGCATTTT.

V usage is TRBV6-1 and J usage is TRBJ1-5; TRBD1 aligns across 10 bases. Germline lookup yields CDR1 MNHNS and CDR2 SASEGT. The CDR3 spans 17 residues. The J segment lost 1 base and the V segment lost 4 bases, leaving 7 bases of the junction unmatched. In DNA form, the CDR3 reads TGTGCCAGCAGTGGGGGACAGGGGCTTTGGAGCAATCAGCCCCAGCATTTT. Its translation: CASSGGQGLWSNQPQHF.

This clone occurred once. The J gene is TRBJ1-5, the V gene TRBV7-3, with D unclear. Trimming pared 5 bases from V and 2 bases from J, leaving 10 bases between. The CDR3 contains 14 residues. The germline gives CDR1 SGHTA, CDR2 FQGTGA. The CDR3 region is CASSPEGGNQPQHF. Written as DNA, the CDR3 is TGTGCCAGCAGCCCGGAGGGTGGCAATCAGCCCCAGCATTTT.

The rearrangement joins TRBV10-1 to TRBJ2-1; TRBD2 matches at 10 bases. Germline V CDR1 and CDR2: WNHNN, SYGVQD (reference sequence). The CDR3 spans 14 residues. V was clipped by 9 bases and J by 5 bases; unmatched bases: 7. This chain's CDR3 is CARVLAGAHNEQFF. The CDR3 DNA sequence: TGCGCCAGGGTTCTAGCGGGAGCCCACAATGAGCAGTTCTTC.

The rearrangement uses TRBV7-8 and TRBJ2-4, with D perhaps TRBD2 (6 bases). Germline V gives CDR1 SGHVS, CDR2 FQNEAQ. The CDR3 totals 16 residues. Trimming cost V 1 base and J 0 bases, with 10 bases left between them. CDR3 DNA: TGTGCCAGCAGCTTAGGTAGCGGCTTAGCCAAAAACATTCAGTACTTC. Translation gives CASSLGSGLAKNIQYF.

This clone was detected only once. V usage is TRBV4-1 and J usage is TRBJ1-1; D not certain. The V end was cut by 1 base, the J end by 4 bases, with 19 bases between. This CDR3 region has 17 residues. Per germline, CDR1 MGHRA and CDR2 YSYEKL. The CDR3 region is CASSQGGQTTRSTEAFF. The CDR3 nucleotides read TGCGCCAGCAGCCAAGGTGGTCAAACCACCCGGAGCACTGAAGCTTTCTTT.

The V and J genes are TRBV7-9 and TRBJ1-4; no definite D call. The CDR3 has 15 residues. CDR1 and CDR2 from the germline V gene are SEHNR and FQNEAQ (reference sequence). V was pared by 5 bases and J by 4 bases, with 14 bases between. CDR3 in DNA: TGTGCCAGCAGCCCTTCCTCCCAATTTAATGAAAAACTGTTTTTT. Translation gives CASSPSSQFNEKLFF.

The gene calls are TRBV4-3 and TRBJ2-1; 10 bases map to TRBD2. Germline-derived CDR1 and CDR2 are LGHNA and YSLEER. The CDR3 has 16 residues. The ends lost 2 bases at V and 7 bases at J; junction bases unmatched: 8. The CDR3 DNA sequence: TGCGCCAGCAGCCAACTGAGCGGGAGGGGTTCAAATGAGCAGTTCTTC. This sequence encodes CASSQLSGRGSNEQFF.

The chain carries TRBV6-5 and TRBJ2-7, with TRBD2 matching 11 bases. J gave up 3 bases and V 6 bases, and 4 bases lay outside the gene matches. CDR1 MNHEY and CDR2 SVGAGI come from the germline V gene. This CDR3 has 14 residues. In DNA, the CDR3 is TGTGCCAGCAGGATAACTAGCGGGGGCTACGAGCAGTACTTC. Translating gives CASRITSGGYEQYF.

This clone was counted once. V usage is TRBV7-9 and J usage is TRBJ2-5; D might be TRBD2 (5 bases). Trimming shortened V by 6 bases and J by 1 base, and 9 bases separated the two germline ends. Germline V gene data show CDR1 as SEHNR and CDR2 as FQNEAQ (reference sequence). CDR3 size: 13 residues. The CDR3, as DNA: TGTGCCAGCAGTGGGAGTTTCCAAGAGACCCAGTACTTC. Translation gives CASSGSFQETQYF.

V usage is TRBV21-1 and J usage is TRBJ1-6. TRBV21-1 is annotated as a pseudogene. The CDR3 extends over 15 amino acids. The CDR3 loop reads CASSKGGTANSPLHF. In DNA form, the CDR3 reads TGTGCCAGCAGCAAGGGGGGGACAGCTAATTCACCCCTCCACTTT.

This clone showed up just once. The chain carries TRBV30 and TRBJ2-6; 9 bases are a match to TRBD1. This CDR3 is built from 17 residues. Germline V lookup: CDR1 GTSNPN, CDR2 SVGIG (reference sequence). V shed 0 bases, J shed 2 bases, and the junction held 5 bases outside the gene matches. CDR3 nucleotides: TGTGCCTGGAGTGTCTTGACAGGGGGGGCTGGGGCCAACGTCCTGACTTTC. This sequence encodes CAWSVLTGGAGANVLTF. Combining the CDR3 with reference TRBV30 and TRBJ2-6 gives the whole variable domain SQTIHQWPATLVQPVGSPLSLECTVEGTSNPNLYWYRQAAGRGLQLLFYSVGIGQISSEVPQNLSASRPQDRQFILSSKKLLLSDSGFYLCAWSVLTGGAGANVLTFGAGSRLTVL.

The chain combines TRBV9 with TRBJ1-4; the D gene is possibly TRBD1 (6 bases). Looked up from germline, CDR1 is SGDLS and CDR2 is YYNGEE. The germline V and J ends were trimmed by 4 bases and 2 bases, with 12 bases remaining between them. This CDR3 is 15 amino acids long. The CDR3 sequence is CASSPPRGTNEKLFF. In DNA, the CDR3 is TGTGCCAGCAGCCCTCCAAGGGGGACTAATGAAAAACTGTTTTTT. The full variable domain, completed using reference TRBV9 and TRBJ1-4, is DSGVTQTPKHLITATGQRVTLRCSPRSGDLSVYWYQQSLDQGLQFLIQYYNGEERAKGNILERFSAQQFPDLHSELNLSSLELGDSALYFCASSPPRGTNEKLFFGSGTQLSVL.

This clone was detected once. The chain combines TRBV19 with TRBJ1-4; 7 positions agree with TRBD1. Germline CDR1 reads LNHDA; CDR2 reads SQIVND (reference sequence). V lost 1 base and J lost 7; bases outside the gene matches: 6. The CDR3 consists of 15 residues. CDR3 protein: CASSIGRDSGEKLFF. CDR3 DNA: TGTGCCAGTAGTATAGGGCGGGACAGCGGTGAAAAACTGTTTTTT.

This clone was observed a single time. The chain uses TRBV19 and TRBJ1-3; 11 bases align to TRBD1. The V and J ends lost 3 bases and 4 bases, in that order; junction bases with no gene match: 5. Looked up from germline, CDR1 is LNHDA and CDR2 is SQIVND (reference sequence). The CDR3 is 16 residues long. DNA for the CDR3: TGTGCCAGTAGTATCCAGGGACAGGGGGTCGGAAACACCATATATTTT. Encoded protein: CASSIQGQGVGNTIYF.

V gene TRBV6-5 combines with J gene TRBJ2-5; 11 positions agree with TRBD1. The CDR3 spans 16 residues. Germline V gene sequence: CDR1 MNHEY, CDR2 SVGAGI. Trimming cost V 0 bases and J 5 bases; bases outside gene matches: 5. The DNA of the CDR3 is TGTGCCAGCAGTTACTCCGGACAGGGGGCTTCGGAGACCCAGTACTTC. This gives the protein CASSYSGQGASETQYF.

The chain is built from TRBV5-1 and TRBJ2-1; TRBD2 matches at 9 bases. The CDR3 sequence is 20 residues long. J lost 1 base, V lost 1 base, and 15 bases had no gene match. Germline V gene lookup returns CDR1 SGHRS and CDR2 YFSETQ. The CDR3 sequence is CASSLTVLGGRAASYNEQFF. The DNA for the CDR3 is TGCGCCAGCAGCTTGACCGTGTTAGGCGGGAGGGCCGCTTCCTACAATGAGCAGTTCTTC. Complete variable domain (other parts from reference TRBV5-1 and TRBJ2-1): KAGVTQTPRYLIKTRGQQVTLSCSPISGHRSVSWYQQTPGQGLQFLFEYFSETQRNKGNFPGRFSGRQFSNSRSEMNVSTLELGDSALYLCASSLTVLGGRAASYNEQFFGPGTRLTVL.

J is TRBJ1-1 and V is TRBV18; D unresolved. Between the trimmed V and J ends, which lost 3 bases and 0 bases, there was a span of 11 bases. The CDR3 contains 15 residues. CDR1 and CDR2 from the germline V gene are KGHSH and LQKENI. This chain's CDR3 is CASSPTRTVNTEAFF. In DNA, the CDR3 is TGTGCCAGCTCACCCACGAGGACGGTGAACACTGAAGCTTTCTTT.

The chain recombines TRBV10-3 with TRBJ2-5; 11 nucleotides match TRBD2. This CDR3 is built from 16 residues. With 4 bases clipped from V and 2 bases from J, the junction kept 6 bases outside the gene matches. From germline, CDR1 is ENHRY and CDR2 SYGVKD. CDR3 DNA: TGTGCCATCAGTGGGGGACTAGCGGCCATACAAGAGACCCAGTACTTC. This encodes CAISGGLAAIQETQYF.

The rearrangement joins TRBV5-1 to TRBJ2-5; TRBD2 matches at 11 bases. Germline V gene lookup returns CDR1 SGHRS and CDR2 YFSETQ. This CDR3 comprises 15 residues. The J segment lost 2 bases and the V segment lost 0 bases, leaving 0 bases of the junction unmatched. CDR3 coding DNA: TGCGCCAGCAGCTTGGGACTAGCGGGACAAGAGACCCAGTACTTC. It codes for CASSLGLAGQETQYF.